What follows describes a single TCR beta chain. Germline assignment: CDR1 SQVTM and CDR2 ANQGSEA. Trimming pared 6 bases from V and 1 base from J, leaving 12 bases between. The CDR3 has 13 residues. This sample is drawn from a study of blood T cell repertoires in COVID-19. Study at large: Acute and convalescent COVID-19 samples came from the United States, Italy and Spain. PBMCs, B-cell-depleted T cells, or T cells were the source of the cDNA or gDNA that made up the material.

Original data processing: Reference gene primers were amplified, and this amplification served to estimate nucleated cell counts. The repertoire was sequenced with immunoSEQ multiplex PCR; TCRdb's copy has only in-frame clones and lacks some. V, J and clone size reflect that table, while D and trimming were determined from the DNA. The sample has roughly 320,000 clones; approximately 85% are singletons. This receptor was taken from a human donor in a cohort sampled during active COVID-19. V and J are TRBV29-1 and TRBJ1-1; D call uncertain. Sequencing was carried out using peripheral blood. CDR3 sequence reads: CSVPEVGNTEAFF. Here the CDR3 DNA reads TGCAGCGTACCCGAGGTCGGGAACACTGAAGCTTTCTTT.